This TCR beta chain derives from a study of T-cell memory formation after mild COVID-19. Study summary: Across donors, TCR clusters were largely donor specific.

As regards this clonotype: What it recognizes is unknown.

Study outcomes and limitations: Memory from before infection featured some responding clones, which suggests cross-reactive memory joined.

Barcoded TCR alpha and TCR beta cDNA libraries with UMIs came from 5'RACE using constant-segment primers. In TCRdb, the 5' RACE reads were re-called with MiXCR into one record per CDR3 protein. Among roughly 620,000 distinct CDR3 sequences listed, around 17% were seen once. The CDR3 is 17 amino acids. CDR1 is SGHRS and CDR2 is YFSETQ in the germline V gene. The trim removed 4 bases at V and 9 bases at J, leaving 11 bases unmatched. The V gene is TRBV5-1, the J gene TRBJ2-1, with TRBD2 identical over 15 bases. This TCR was recovered from an adult woman who had mild COVID-19 (a few samples of this study predate the infection). Cell type and time point are not known. Sequencing input: PBMCs or a T cell subset sorted from them (not recorded which). The CDR3 loop reads CASSPGLAGGPGGEQFF. For the CDR3, the DNA is TGCGCCAGCAGCCCAGGACTAGCGGGGGGGCCGGGTGGTGAGCAGTTCTTC.